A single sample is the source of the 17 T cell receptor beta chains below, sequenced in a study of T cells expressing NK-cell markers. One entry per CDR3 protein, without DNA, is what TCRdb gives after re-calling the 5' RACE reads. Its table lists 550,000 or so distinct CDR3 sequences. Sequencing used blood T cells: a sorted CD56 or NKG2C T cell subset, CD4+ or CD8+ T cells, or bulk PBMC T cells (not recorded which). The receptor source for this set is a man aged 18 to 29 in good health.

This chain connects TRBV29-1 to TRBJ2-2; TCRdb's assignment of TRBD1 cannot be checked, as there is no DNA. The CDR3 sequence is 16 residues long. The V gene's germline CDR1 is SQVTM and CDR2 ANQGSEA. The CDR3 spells CSVEDWGTGRPGELFF.

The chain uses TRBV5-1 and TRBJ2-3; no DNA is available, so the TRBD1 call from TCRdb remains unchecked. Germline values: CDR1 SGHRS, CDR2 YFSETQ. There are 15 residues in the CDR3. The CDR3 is CASSGGTVSTDTQYF. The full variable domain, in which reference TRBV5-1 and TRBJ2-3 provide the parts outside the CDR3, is KAGVTQTPRYLIKTRGQQVTLSCSPISGHRSVSWYQQTPGQGLQFLFEYFSETQRNKGNFPGRFSGRQFSNSRSEMNVSTLELGDSALYLCASSGGTVSTDTQYFGPGTRLTVL.

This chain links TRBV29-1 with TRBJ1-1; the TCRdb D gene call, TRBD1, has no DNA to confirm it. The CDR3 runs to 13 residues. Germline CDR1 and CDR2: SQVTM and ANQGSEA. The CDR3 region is CSVTGAMNTEAFF. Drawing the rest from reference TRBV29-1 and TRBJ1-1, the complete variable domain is SAVISQKPSRDICQRGTSLTIQCQVDSQVTMMFWYRQQPGQSLTLIATANQGSEATYESGFVIDKFPISRPNLTFSTLTVSNMSPEDSSIYLCSVTGAMNTEAFFGQGTRLTVV.

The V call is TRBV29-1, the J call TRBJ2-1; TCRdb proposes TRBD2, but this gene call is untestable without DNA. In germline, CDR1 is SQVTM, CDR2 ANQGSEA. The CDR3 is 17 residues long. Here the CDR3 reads CSVAALAGGPRYNEQFF.

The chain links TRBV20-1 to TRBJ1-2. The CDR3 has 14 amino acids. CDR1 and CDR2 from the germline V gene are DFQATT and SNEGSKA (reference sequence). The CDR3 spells CSARDSVGIYGYTF.

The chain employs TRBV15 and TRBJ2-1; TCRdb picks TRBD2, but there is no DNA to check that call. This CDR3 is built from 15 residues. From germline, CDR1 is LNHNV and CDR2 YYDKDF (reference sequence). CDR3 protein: CATSRGLAGGDEQFF.

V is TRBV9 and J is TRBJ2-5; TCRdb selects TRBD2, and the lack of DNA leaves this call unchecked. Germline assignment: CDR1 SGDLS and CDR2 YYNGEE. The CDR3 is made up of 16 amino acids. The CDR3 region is CASSRDSGRSGETQYF.

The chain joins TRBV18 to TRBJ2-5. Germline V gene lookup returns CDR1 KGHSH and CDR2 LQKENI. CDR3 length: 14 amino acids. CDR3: CASSPREFQETQYF.

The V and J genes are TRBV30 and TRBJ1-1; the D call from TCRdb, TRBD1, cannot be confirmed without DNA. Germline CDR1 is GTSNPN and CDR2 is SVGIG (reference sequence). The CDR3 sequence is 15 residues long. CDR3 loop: CAWSPGTGMNTEAFF.

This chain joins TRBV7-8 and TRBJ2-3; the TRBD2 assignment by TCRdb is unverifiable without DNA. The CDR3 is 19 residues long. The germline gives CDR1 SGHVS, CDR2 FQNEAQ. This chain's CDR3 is CASSPRRGLGGWSTDTQYF.

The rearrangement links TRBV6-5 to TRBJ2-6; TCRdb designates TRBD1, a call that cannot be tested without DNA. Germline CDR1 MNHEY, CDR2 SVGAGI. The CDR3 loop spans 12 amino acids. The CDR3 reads CASPPLANVLTF.

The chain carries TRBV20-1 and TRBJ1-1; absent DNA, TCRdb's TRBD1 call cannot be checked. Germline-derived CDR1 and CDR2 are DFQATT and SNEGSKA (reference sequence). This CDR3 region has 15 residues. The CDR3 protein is CSGRGQGKWGTEAFF.

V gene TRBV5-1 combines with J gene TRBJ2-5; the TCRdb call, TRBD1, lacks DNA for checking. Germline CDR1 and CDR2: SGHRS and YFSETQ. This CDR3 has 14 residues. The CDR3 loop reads CASSLARGKETQYF.

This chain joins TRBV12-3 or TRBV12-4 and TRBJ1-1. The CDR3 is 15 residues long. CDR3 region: CASSLPGTWGTEAFF.

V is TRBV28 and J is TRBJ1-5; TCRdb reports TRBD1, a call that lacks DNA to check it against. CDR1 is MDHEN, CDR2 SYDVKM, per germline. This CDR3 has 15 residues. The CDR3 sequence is CASSFRVQGGQPQHF.

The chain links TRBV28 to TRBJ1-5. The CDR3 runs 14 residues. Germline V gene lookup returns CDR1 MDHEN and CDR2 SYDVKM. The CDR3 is CASTVASHDQPQHF.

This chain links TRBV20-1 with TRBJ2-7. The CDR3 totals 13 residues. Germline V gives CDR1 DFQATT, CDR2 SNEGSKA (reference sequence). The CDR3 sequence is CSASYGRFYEQYF.